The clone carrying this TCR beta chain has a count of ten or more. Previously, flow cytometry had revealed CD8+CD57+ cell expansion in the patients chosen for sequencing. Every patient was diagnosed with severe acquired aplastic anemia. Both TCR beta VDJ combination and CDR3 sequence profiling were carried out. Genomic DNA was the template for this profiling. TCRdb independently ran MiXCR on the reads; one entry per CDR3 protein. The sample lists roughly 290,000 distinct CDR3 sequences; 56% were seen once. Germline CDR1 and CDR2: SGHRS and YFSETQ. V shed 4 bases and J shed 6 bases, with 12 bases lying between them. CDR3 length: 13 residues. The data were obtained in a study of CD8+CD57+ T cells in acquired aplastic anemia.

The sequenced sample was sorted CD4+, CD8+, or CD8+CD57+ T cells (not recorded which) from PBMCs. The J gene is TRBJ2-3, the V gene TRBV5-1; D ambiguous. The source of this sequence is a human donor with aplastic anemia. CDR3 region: CASSLAGEDTQYF. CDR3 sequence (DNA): TGCGCCAGCAGCCTCGCTGGAGAGGATACGCAGTATTTT.